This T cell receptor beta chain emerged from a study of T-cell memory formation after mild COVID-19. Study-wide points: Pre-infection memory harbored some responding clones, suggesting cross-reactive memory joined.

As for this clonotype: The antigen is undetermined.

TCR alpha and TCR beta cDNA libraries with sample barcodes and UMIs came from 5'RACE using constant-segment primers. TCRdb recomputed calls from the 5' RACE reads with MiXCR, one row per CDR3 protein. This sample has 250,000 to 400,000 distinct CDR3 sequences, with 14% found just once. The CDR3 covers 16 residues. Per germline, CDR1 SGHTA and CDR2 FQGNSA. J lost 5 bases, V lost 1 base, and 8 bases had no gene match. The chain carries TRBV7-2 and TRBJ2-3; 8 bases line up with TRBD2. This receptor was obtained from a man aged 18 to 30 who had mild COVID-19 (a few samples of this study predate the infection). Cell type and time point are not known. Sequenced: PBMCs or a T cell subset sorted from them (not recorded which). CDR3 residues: CASSLDRRGVKDTQYF. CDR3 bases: TGTGCCAGCAGCTTAGATCGGCGGGGGGTCAAAGATACGCAGTATTTT. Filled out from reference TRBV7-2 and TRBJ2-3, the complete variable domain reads GAGVSQSPSNKVTEKGKDVELRCDPISGHTALYWYRQSLGQGLEFLIYFQGNSAPDKSGLPSDRFSAERTGGSVSTLTIQRTQQEDSAVYLCASSLDRRGVKDTQYFGPGTRLTVL.